One sample yielded the 9 T cell receptor beta chains listed below, sequenced in a study of control samples from healthy donors and cancer patients. Using immunoSEQ multiplex PCR, the repertoire was profiled, and TCRdb retains in-frame clones only, with some absent. Of roughly 130,000 clones listed, roughly 92% are singletons. Sequenced input: blood. All receptors come from a young man in good health.

The V call is TRBV9, the J call TRBJ1-1; perhaps TRBD1 as D (6 bases). Germline V gene lookup returns CDR1 SGDLS and CDR2 YYNGEE. Trimming cost V 4 bases and J 0 bases, with 10 bases left between them. CDR3 length: 14 amino acids. CDR3 nucleotides: TGTGCCAGCAGCCCGGACAGAGTGAACACTGAAGCTTTCTTT. Its translation is CASSPDRVNTEAFF.

The V and J genes are TRBV20-1 and TRBJ2-3, with D maybe TRBD2 (6 bases). The CDR3 contains 11 residues. Deletions cut 3 bases from V and 6 bases from J, with 7 bases between. Germline lookup yields CDR1 DFQATT and CDR2 SNEGSKA (reference sequence). The CDR3 sequence: CSARGGDTQYF. The DNA for the CDR3 is TGCAGTGCTAGGGGAGGTGATACGCAGTATTTT.

This CDR3 is CASSLRREGAFF. The CDR3 DNA reads TGTGCCAGCAGCCTCCGCCGAGAAGGAGCTTTCTTT. The chain uses TRBV5-8 and TRBJ1-1, with D unresolved. This CDR3 contains 12 residues. CDR1 is SGHTS and CDR2 is YDEGEE in the germline V gene. V lost 4 bases to trimming and J lost 10 bases, with 14 bases between them.

V usage is TRBV7-9 and J usage is TRBJ1-3, with D tentatively TRBD1 (6 bases). V lost 5 bases and J lost 2, with 10 bases in between. The CDR3 runs to 14 residues. Germline V gene sequence: CDR1 SEHNR, CDR2 FQNEAQ (reference sequence). The CDR3 reads CASSPQGTGNTIYF. The CDR3 nucleotides are TGTGCCAGCAGCCCACAGGGAACTGGAAACACCATATATTTT.

CDR3 loop: CASSNPGTGFPEAFF. DNA of the CDR3: TGTGCCAGCAGTAACCCCGGGACAGGGTTCCCTGAAGCTTTCTTT. The rearrangement uses TRBV28 and TRBJ1-1, with 9 nucleotides matching TRBD1. This CDR3 has 15 amino acids. The junction had 10 bases not matched to a gene; V was cut back by 5 bases and J by 6 bases. Germline V gives CDR1 MDHEN, CDR2 SYDVKM. The variable domain in full, with the rest retrieved from reference TRBV28 and TRBJ1-1, is DVKVTQSSRYLVKRTGEKVFLECVQDMDHENMFWYRQDPGLGLRLIYFSYDVKMKEKGDIPEGYSVSREKKERFSLILESASTNQTSMYLCASSNPGTGFPEAFFGQGTRLTVV.

V usage is TRBV19 and J usage is TRBJ2-1, with D unresolved. V was pared by 0 bases and J by 6 bases, with 9 bases between. The CDR3 consists of 14 residues. From germline, CDR1 is LNHDA and CDR2 SQIVND (reference sequence). As DNA, the CDR3 is TGTGCCAGTAGTATAGAGGGCCTGACCAATGAGCAGTTCTTC. It yields the protein CASSIEGLTNEQFF.

The chain employs TRBV16 and TRBJ2-7; TRBD1 agrees at 9 bases. In germline, CDR1 is KGHSY, CDR2 FQNENV. The CDR3 length is 14 residues. J gave up 6 bases and V 4 bases, and 7 bases lay outside the gene matches. The CDR3 DNA sequence: TGTGCCAGCAGCCGGACGACAGGGGGAGCCGAGCAGTACTTC. Translation: CASSRTTGGAEQYF.

The V gene is TRBV9, the J gene TRBJ1-3; the match to TRBD1 covers 9 bases. The CDR3 loop spans 16 amino acids. The V and J ends lost 3 bases and 3 bases, in that order; junction bases with no gene match: 7. The germline V gene encodes CDR1 SGDLS and CDR2 YYNGEE. The CDR3 DNA reads as TGTGCCAGCAGCGCTGGACAGGGGACAGGTGGAAACACCATATATTTT. Translation: CASSAGQGTGGNTIYF.

The rearrangement links TRBV6-2 or TRBV6-3 to TRBJ2-7; 11 bases map to TRBD1. The CDR3 spans 17 residues. Germline assignment: CDR1 MNHEY and CDR2 SVGEGT. V was pared by 5 bases and J by 2 bases, with 11 bases of the junction left unmatched. CDR3 loop: CASSDNGQGASTYEQYF. The CDR3 DNA is TGTGCCAGCAGTGACAACGGACAGGGGGCGAGTACCTACGAGCAGTACTTC.